This TCR beta chain derives from a study of blood T cells in healthy people across ages. The table lists this clonotype with a count of one. The use of a sample-barcoded 5' primer and a J-beta primer mix characterized a second PCR of about 7 to 12 cycles. TCRdb reanalysed the 5' RACE reads using MiXCR and keeps one entry per CDR3 protein. The repertoire holds around 1,700,000 distinct CDR3 sequences, with roughly 27% as singletons. V was cut by 3 bases and J by 0 bases, with 15 bases left in between. Germline V gene data show CDR1 as SQVTM and CDR2 as ANQGSEA. There are 16 residues in the CDR3. The chain recombines TRBV29-1 with TRBJ2-1; maybe TRBD1 (5 bases). The sequence was collected from a woman aged 25-40 years in good health. Sequencing was done on a sample of blood. The CDR3 DNA follows: TGCAGCGTTGAGATTCGGCAGGGTGGCTCCTACAATGAGCAGTTCTTC. This gives the protein CSVEIRQGGSYNEQFF.